This TCR beta chain emerged from a study of technical replicates of blood from a handful of donors. V trimming: 5 bases; J trimming: 2 bases; junction bases outside the gene matches: 16. The CDR3 runs 19 residues. Germline CDR1 and CDR2: PRHDT and FYEKMQ (reference sequence). Clones were sequenced by immunoSEQ multiplex PCR, and TCRdb holds only the in-frame ones, with some missing. The sample yields about 88,000 clones, just under 95% seen once. The chain combines TRBV13 with TRBJ2-1; 9 bases map to TRBD1. Material: T cells isolated from PBMCs. The TCR was taken from a human donor in good health. The CDR3 protein is CASSASPGTGTVTYNEQFF. DNA of the CDR3: TGTGCCAGCAGCGCAAGTCCCGGGACAGGGACCGTAACCTACAATGAGCAGTTCTTC.